This T cell receptor beta chain came from a study of control samples from healthy donors and cancer patients (dated by TCRdb to the early 2020s). V is cut by 5 bases and J by 3 bases, and the space between the germline ends is 17 bases. Inclusive of the bounding cysteine and phenylalanine, the CDR3 is 15 residues long. CDR3 DNA is the only sequence kept; it has 45 bases, read in frame from the first base. For CDR1 and CDR2, the germline V gene lists MDHEN and SYDVKM. The library was generated by the immunoSEQ multiplex PCR assay. Imported from immuneACCESS, the table was reduced by TCRdb to in-frame sequences with V and J called. These copies leave out some clones; in studies compared against another copy, an unresolved V gene accounts for under half, and the cause of the remainder is not known. This sample is represented by about 250,000 clones; roughly 82% of them were singletons. The ten largest clonotypes hold about 14% of the sample.

As to this clone: The antigen this receptor binds is unknown. No base quality values were provided; no much bigger clone lies one nucleotide off.

The V and J segments used are TRBV28 and TRBJ2-7, with the D gene tentatively TRBD1 or TRBD2, based on 5 matching bases in each. The sequenced material came from PBMCs. This clonotype originated in a woman aged 55 to 70 with lung cancer. At the DNA level, the sequence is TGTGCCAGCAGTCCCGGGGCCCCAATAATCTACGAGCAGTACTTC. This yields the protein CASSPGAPIIYEQYF.